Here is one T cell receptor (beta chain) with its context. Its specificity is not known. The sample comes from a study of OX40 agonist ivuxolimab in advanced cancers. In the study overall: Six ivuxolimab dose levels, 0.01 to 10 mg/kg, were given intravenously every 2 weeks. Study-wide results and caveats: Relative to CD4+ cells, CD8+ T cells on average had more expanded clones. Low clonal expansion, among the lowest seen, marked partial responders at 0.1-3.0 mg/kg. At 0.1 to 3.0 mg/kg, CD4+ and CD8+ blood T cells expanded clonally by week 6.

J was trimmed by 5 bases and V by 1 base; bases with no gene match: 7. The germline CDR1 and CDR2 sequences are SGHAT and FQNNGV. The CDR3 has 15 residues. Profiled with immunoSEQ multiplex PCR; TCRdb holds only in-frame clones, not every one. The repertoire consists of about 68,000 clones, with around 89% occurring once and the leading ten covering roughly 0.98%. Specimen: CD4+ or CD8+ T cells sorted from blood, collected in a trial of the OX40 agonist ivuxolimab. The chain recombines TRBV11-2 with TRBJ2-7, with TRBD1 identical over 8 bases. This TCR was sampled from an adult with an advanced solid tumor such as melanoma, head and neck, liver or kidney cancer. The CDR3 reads CASSLADRASDEQYF. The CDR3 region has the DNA TGTGCCAGCAGCTTAGCGGACAGGGCTAGCGACGAGCAGTACTTC. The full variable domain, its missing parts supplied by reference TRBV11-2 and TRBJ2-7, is EAGVAQSPRYKIIEKRQSVAFWCNPISGHATLYWYQQILGQGPKLLIQFQNNGVVDDSQLPKDRFSAERLKGVDSTLKIQPAKLEDSAVYLCASSLADRASDEQYFGPGTRLTVT.